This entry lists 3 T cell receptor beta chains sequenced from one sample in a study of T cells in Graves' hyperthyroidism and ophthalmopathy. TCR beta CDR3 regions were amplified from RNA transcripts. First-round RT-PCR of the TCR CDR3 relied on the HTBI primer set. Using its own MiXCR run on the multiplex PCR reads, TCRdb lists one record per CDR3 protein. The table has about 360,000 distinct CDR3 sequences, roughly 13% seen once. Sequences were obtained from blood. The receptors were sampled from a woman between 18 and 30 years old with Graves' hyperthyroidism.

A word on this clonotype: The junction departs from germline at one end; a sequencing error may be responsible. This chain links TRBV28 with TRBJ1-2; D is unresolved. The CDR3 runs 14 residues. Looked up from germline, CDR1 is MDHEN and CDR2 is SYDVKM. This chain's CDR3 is CASSLQALNYSYTF. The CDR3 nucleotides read TGTGCCAGCAGTTTACAAGCTCTGAACTATAGCTACACCTTC.

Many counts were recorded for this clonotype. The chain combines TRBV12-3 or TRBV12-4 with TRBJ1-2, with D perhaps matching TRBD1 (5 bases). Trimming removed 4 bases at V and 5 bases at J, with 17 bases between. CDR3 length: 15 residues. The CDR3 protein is CASSSPDSGVYGYTF. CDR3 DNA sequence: TGTGCCAGCAGTTCCCCTGACTCGGGGGTATATGGCTACACCTTC.

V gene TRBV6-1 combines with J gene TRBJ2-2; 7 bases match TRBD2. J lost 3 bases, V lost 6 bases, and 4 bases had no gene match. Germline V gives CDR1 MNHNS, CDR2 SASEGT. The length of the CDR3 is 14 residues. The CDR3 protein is CASSRDYYTGELFF. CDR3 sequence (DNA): TGTGCCAGCAGCCGGGACTACTACACCGGGGAGCTGTTTTTT.